The 10 T cell receptor beta chains presented below share a single source sample, sequenced in a study of Ad26.COV2.S vaccination and SARS-CoV-2 variants. Treatment here: 15 to 20 received Ad26.COV2.S at low or high dose, single or two shots; about 5 received placebo; per-sample allocation not given. Sampling was performed 63 days after the first vaccine or placebo injection. Measured with immunoSEQ multiplex PCR; TCRdb has only the in-frame clones, and not every one. The sample has some 330,000 clones; approximately 87% are singletons. Sequencing was performed on peripheral blood, taken in a trial of Ad26.COV2.S vaccine versus placebo. The source is a person aged 18 to 65 who received the Ad26.COV2.S COVID-19 vaccine or a placebo.

The chain couples TRBV28 to TRBJ2-6; a possible D gene is TRBD2 (5 bases). This CDR3 has 15 residues. Trimming shortened V by 3 bases and J by 0 bases, and 6 bases separated the two germline ends. CDR1 and CDR2 (germline): MDHEN, SYDVKM. CDR3 nucleotides: TGTGCCAGCAGTTTTGGGAGCTCTGGGGCCAACGTCCTGACTTTC. Its protein is CASSFGSSGANVLTF.

This rearrangement joins TRBV4-1 to TRBJ1-2; 9 bases are shared with TRBD1. J lost 7 bases, V lost 0 bases, and 6 bases had no gene match. The CDR3 runs 15 residues. Per germline, CDR1 MGHRA and CDR2 YSYEKL. In nucleotides, the CDR3 is TGCGCCAGCAGCCAAGATCGGGGACAGGGACCTGGCTACACCTTC. Protein product: CASSQDRGQGPGYTF.

The chain combines TRBV7-7 with TRBJ2-1; 13 bases fit TRBD2. Losses at the gene ends were 4 bases for V and 9 bases for J; bases not matched to a gene: 6. Germline values: CDR1 SSHAT, CDR2 FNYEAQ (reference sequence). The CDR3 sequence is 15 residues long. The CDR3 coding sequence is TGTGCCAGCAGCTCGGGACTAGCGGGATTAGGTGAGCAGTTCTTC. As protein: CASSSGLAGLGEQFF.

V gene TRBV4-1 combines with J gene TRBJ1-1; 8 positions match TRBD1. Losses at the gene ends were 2 bases for V and 4 bases for J; bases not matched to a gene: 6. This CDR3 has 15 amino acids. The germline V gene encodes CDR1 MGHRA and CDR2 YSYEKL. The CDR3 nucleotides read TGCGCCAGCAGCCAAAGGGGAACAGGGGGCACTGAAGCTTTCTTT. Its protein product is CASSQRGTGGTEAFF.

J is TRBJ1-1 and V is TRBV10-3; D might be TRBD1 (6 bases). CDR3 length: 14 amino acids. The germline CDR1 and CDR2 sequences are ENHRY and SYGVKD. Deletions cut 6 bases from V and 6 bases from J, with 17 bases between. The CDR3 loop is CAISPTGPSAEAFF. CDR3 nucleotides: TGTGCCATCAGCCCCACAGGGCCGAGCGCTGAAGCTTTCTTT.

The chain links TRBV4-1 to TRBJ2-3; maybe TRBD1 (5 bases). Germline V lookup: CDR1 MGHRA, CDR2 YSYEKL. Trimming shortened V by 4 bases and J by 6 bases, and 8 bases separated the two germline ends. The CDR3 is made up of 12 amino acids. The CDR3 spells CASSLQADTQYF. CDR3 DNA: TGCGCCAGCAGCCTACAGGCGGATACGCAGTATTTT.

V usage is TRBV6-1 and J usage is TRBJ2-1, with D perhaps TRBD1 (6 bases). V was clipped by 2 bases and J by 14 bases, with 16 bases between them. This CDR3 spans 13 amino acids. In germline, CDR1 is MNHNS, CDR2 SASEGT. CDR3 sequence (DNA): TGTGCCAGCAGTGAAACGGTGGGACATTCAAAGTTCTTC. The encoded protein is CASSETVGHSKFF.

This chain uses TRBV19 with TRBJ1-5; a weak D match, TRBD1 (6 bases). Trimming pared 6 bases from V and 2 bases from J, leaving 14 bases between. The CDR3 has 15 residues. Germline loops: CDR1 LNHDA, CDR2 SQIVND (reference sequence). CDR3 sequence (DNA): TGTGCCAGTAGCCAGCAGGGGACGGGCAATCAGCCCCAGCATTTT. This gives the protein CASSQQGTGNQPQHF.

CDR3: CATSPIDTEAFF. The CDR3 DNA reads as TGTGCCACCAGCCCCATCGACACTGAAGCTTTCTTT. The genes are TRBV15 and TRBJ1-1; D unresolved. The CDR3 runs 12 residues. Germline CDR1 LNHNV, CDR2 YYDKDF (reference sequence). Trimming shortened V by 5 bases and J by 3 bases, and 7 bases separated the two germline ends. The complete variable domain, with remaining parts taken from reference TRBV15 and TRBJ1-1, reads DAMVIQNPRYQVTQFGKPVTLSCSQTLNHNVMYWYQQKSSQAPKLLFHYYDKDFNNEADTPDNFQSRRPNTSFCFLDIRSPGLGDTAMYLCATSPIDTEAFFGQGTRLTVV.

V is TRBV4-3 and J is TRBJ1-2; the D is unclear. The CDR3 runs 14 residues. Between the trimmed V and J ends, which lost 0 bases and 4 bases, there was a span of 9 bases. The germline gives CDR1 LGHNA, CDR2 YSLEER. The CDR3 DNA reads as TGCGCCAGCAGCCAAGACGAGCAACTCTATGGCTACACCTTC. This gives the protein CASSQDEQLYGYTF.